The 23 T cell receptor beta chains below all came from one sample that was sequenced in a study of shared clonotypes between healthy human individuals. TCRdb's copy holds only in-frame clones and misses some; the assay was immunoSEQ multiplex PCR. Of over a million clones in the sample, 98% were seen once. Sequencing was performed on naive CD4+ T cells sorted from blood. Stated subset: CD45RA+ positively selected. The receptors originated from a man aged 25 to 45 in good health.

The chain is built from TRBV20-1 and TRBJ2-5; D uncertain. V was trimmed by 3 bases and J by 5 bases, leaving 7 bases between them. The CDR3 covers 11 residues. Germline CDR1 and CDR2: DFQATT and SNEGSKA (reference sequence). The CDR3 sequence is CSASFLETQYF. DNA for the CDR3: TGCAGTGCTAGTTTCCTGGAGACCCAGTACTTC.

The chain combines TRBV5-4 with TRBJ2-7, with TRBD1 matching over 7 bases. CDR1 is SGHNT, CDR2 YYREEE, per germline (reference sequence). The CDR3 is 14 residues long. V was pared by 4 bases and J by 0 bases, with 4 bases of the junction left unmatched. Here the CDR3 DNA reads TGTGCCAGCAGCAAGGACAGGCGCTCCTACGAGCAGTACTTC. This encodes CASSKDRRSYEQYF.

Of note for this clone: Other DNA sequences of this sample code for an identical CDR3. The rearrangement links TRBV18 to TRBJ2-2; 8 nucleotides agree with TRBD2. CDR1 and CDR2 from the germline V gene are KGHSH and LQKENI. The CDR3 has 16 residues. The ends lost 3 bases at V and 2 bases at J; junction bases unmatched: 5. In DNA, the CDR3 is TGTGCCAGCTCACCGAATCTAGCGGGCAACACCGGGGAGCTGTTTTTT. This sequence encodes CASSPNLAGNTGELFF.

The chain carries TRBV5-1 and TRBJ1-4; 7 bases match TRBD1. Germline CDR1 and CDR2: SGHRS and YFSETQ. This CDR3 spans 15 amino acids. The V and J ends lost 3 bases and 0 bases, in that order; junction bases with no gene match: 2. CDR3: CASSYQGATNEKLFF. DNA of the CDR3: TGCGCCAGCAGCTACCAGGGGGCAACTAATGAAAAACTGTTTTTT.

The J gene is TRBJ2-7, the V gene TRBV10-3; D is perhaps TRBD1 (6 bases). CDR1 and CDR2 from the germline V gene are ENHRY and SYGVKD. The CDR3 contains 13 residues. V lost 3 bases and J lost 8, with 14 bases in between. CDR3 nucleotide sequence: TGTGCCATCAGTGAAGACAGGAAAGATCAGCAGTACTTC. It translates to CAISEDRKDQQYF.

This chain uses TRBV28 with TRBJ2-7; 16 positions agree with TRBD2. Germline trimming cut 6 bases from V and 7 bases from J; bases unmatched to any gene: 6. The CDR3 runs 15 residues. Germline V gives CDR1 MDHEN, CDR2 SYDVKM. CDR3: CASRGTSGRVGEQYF. The CDR3 DNA reads TGTGCCAGCAGAGGGACTAGCGGGAGGGTAGGGGAGCAGTACTTC.

CDR3 sequence reads: CASSAMSGSTDTQYF. In DNA form, the CDR3 reads TGCGCCAGCAGCGCCATGAGCGGGAGCACAGATACGCAGTATTTT. The chain links TRBV5-1 to TRBJ2-3, with D perhaps TRBD2 (6 bases). This CDR3 is built from 15 residues. Germline loops: CDR1 SGHRS, CDR2 YFSETQ. V was clipped by 4 bases and J by 0 bases, with 12 bases between them.

V gene TRBV2 combines with J gene TRBJ2-7, with 8 bases lining up with TRBD1. V gave up 5 bases and J gave up 5 bases; unmatched junction bases: 17. The V gene's germline CDR1 is SNHLY and CDR2 FYNNEI. The CDR3 consists of 17 residues. This CDR3 reads CASSRQGLLSSIDEQYF. The CDR3 coding sequence is TGTGCCAGCAGTCGACAGGGGTTATTGTCTTCGATCGACGAGCAGTACTTC.

V and J are TRBV11-3 and TRBJ2-3; D may be TRBD2 (5 bases). The germline V gene encodes CDR1 SGHNT and CDR2 YENEEA. This CDR3 has 14 residues. V was pared by 0 bases and J by 4 bases, with 8 bases between. The CDR3 region is CASSLDPSSDTQYF. The CDR3 nucleotides are TGTGCCAGCAGCTTAGATCCTAGCTCAGATACGCAGTATTTT.

The chain recombines TRBV5-4 with TRBJ2-2; no definite D call. V was pared by 3 bases and J by 10 bases, with 13 bases between. The CDR3 is 13 amino acids. Germline CDR1 SGHNT, CDR2 YYREEE (reference sequence). The CDR3, as DNA: TGTGCCAGCAGCTGGACCGCTAGTGCGGAGCTGTTTTTT. The encoded protein is CASSWTASAELFF.

The genes are TRBV6-6 and TRBJ1-5, with 8 bases matching TRBD1. The CDR3 consists of 16 residues. Germline-derived CDR1 and CDR2 are MNHNY and SVGAGI (reference sequence). The V and J ends lost 6 bases and 6 bases, in that order; junction bases with no gene match: 13. CDR3 coding DNA: TGTGCCAGCAGCCGAACGGGGCAGGGGGCGACTCAGCCCCAGCATTTT. Protein product: CASSRTGQGATQPQHF.

The V gene is TRBV7-2, the J gene TRBJ2-1; TRBD2 is a possible D gene (6 bases). From germline, CDR1 is SGHTA and CDR2 FQGNSA. Trimming stripped 3 bases from V and 5 bases from J, with 14 bases between. The CDR3 has 15 amino acids. CDR3 DNA sequence: TGTGCCAGCAGCTTTGGGGGACTCTTCGACAATGAGCAGTTCTTC. Its translation is CASSFGGLFDNEQFF.

The genes are TRBV11-2 and TRBJ2-1; TRBD2 aligns across 13 bases. V lost 5 bases, J lost 7 bases, and 5 bases stayed unmatched. The CDR3 length is 15 residues. Germline lookup yields CDR1 SGHAT and CDR2 FQNNGV. The CDR3: CASSKTSGRLNEQFF. The DNA for the CDR3 is TGTGCCAGCAGCAAGACTAGCGGGAGGCTAAATGAGCAGTTCTTC. The variable domain in full, completed from reference TRBV11-2 and TRBJ2-1, reads EAGVAQSPRYKIIEKRQSVAFWCNPISGHATLYWYQQILGQGPKLLIQFQNNGVVDDSQLPKDRFSAERLKGVDSTLKIQPAKLEDSAVYLCASSKTSGRLNEQFFGPGTRLTVL.

The V and J genes are TRBV7-3 and TRBJ2-5; TRBD1 matches at 7 bases. From germline, CDR1 is SGHTA and CDR2 FQGTGA. This CDR3 comprises 15 residues. After removal of 2 bases from V and 2 bases from J, the junction contained 5 bases not matched to a gene. This CDR3 reads CASSLWNRGQETQYF. CDR3 DNA sequence: TGTGCCAGCAGCTTATGGAACAGGGGACAAGAGACCCAGTACTTC. Full variable domain (missing parts from reference TRBV7-3 and TRBJ2-5): GAGVSQTPSNKVTEKGKYVELRCDPISGHTALYWYRQSLGQGPEFLIYFQGTGAADDSGLPNDRFFAVRPEGSVSTLKIQRTERGDSAVYLCASSLWNRGQETQYFGPGTRLLVL.

Turning to this clone: A junction boundary mismatches the germline segment, possibly from a read error. The V call is TRBV19, the J call TRBJ2-2; tentatively, D is TRBD1 (6 bases). The germline V gene encodes CDR1 LNHDA and CDR2 SQIVND (reference sequence). The CDR3 is 14 residues long. The CDR3 is CASSITGNPGELFF. CDR3 DNA: TGTGCCAGTAGTATAACAGGGAACCCCGGGGAGCTGTTTTTT.

On this clone itself: Its ends do not fully match the called genes, so a read error is possible. This rearrangement joins TRBV5-6 to TRBJ2-7, with no clear D. The germline CDR1 and CDR2 sequences are SGHDT and YYEEEE. This CDR3 spans 12 amino acids. CDR3 coding DNA: TGTGCCAGCAGCTTGGGCCCTAGATTGGCACACTTC. Amino acid sequence: CASSLGPRLAHF. Filled out from reference TRBV5-6 and TRBJ2-7, the complete variable domain reads DAGVTQSPTHLIKTRGQQVTLRCSPKSGHDTVSWYQQALGQGPQFIFQYYEEEERQRGNFPDRFSGHQFPNYSSELNVNALLLGDSALYLCASSLGPRLAHFGPGTRLTVT.

The rearrangement uses TRBV30 and TRBJ2-7; a possible D gene is TRBD2 (5 bases). V was clipped by 2 bases and J by 7 bases, with 18 bases between them. In germline, CDR1 is GTSNPN, CDR2 SVGIG (reference sequence). The CDR3 length is 14 residues. CDR3 residues: CAWSRLEGLGEQYF. In DNA form, the CDR3 reads TGTGCCTGGAGTCGCCTAGAGGGCCTGGGTGAGCAGTACTTC.

The chain is built from TRBV14 and TRBJ2-3; no reliable D call. V was trimmed by 4 bases and J by 7 bases, leaving 12 bases between them. The germline V gene encodes CDR1 SGHDN and CDR2 FVKESK. There are 13 residues in the CDR3. Written as DNA, the CDR3 is TGTGCCAGCAGCCCCCCCCACTACTATACGCAGTATTTT. Translation gives CASSPPHYYTQYF. The whole variable domain, filled in from reference TRBV14 and TRBJ2-3, reads EAGVTQFPSHSVIEKGQTVTLRCDPISGHDNLYWYRRVMGKEIKFLLHFVKESKQDESGMPNNRFLAERTGGTYSTLKVQPAELEDSGVYFCASSPPHYYTQYFGPGTRLTVL.

This chain connects TRBV29-1 to TRBJ2-5, with D unresolved. The CDR3 length is 12 residues. Germline lookup yields CDR1 SQVTM and CDR2 ANQGSEA. V lost 4 bases, J lost 3 bases, and 9 bases lay in between. The CDR3 DNA reads TGCAGCGTTGGGAAAGCAGAAGAGACCCAGTACTTC. Protein sequence: CSVGKAEETQYF.

The rearrangement uses TRBV28 and TRBJ1-4, with TRBD1 matching over 7 bases. The J segment lost 2 bases and the V segment lost 6 bases, leaving 15 bases of the junction unmatched. CDR1 and CDR2 from the germline V gene are MDHEN and SYDVKM. CDR3 size: 18 residues. The CDR3 bases are TGTGCCAGCAGACCACACACTCAGACAGGGTTTACTAATGAAAAACTGTTTTTT. This gives the protein CASRPHTQTGFTNEKLFF.

The chain uses TRBV5-4 and TRBJ1-2; weak D call: TRBD1 (6 bases). The V end was cut by 7 bases, the J end by 8 bases, with 21 bases between. The germline V gene has CDR1 SGHNT and CDR2 YYREEE (reference sequence). This CDR3 has 14 residues. CDR3 sequence (DNA): TGTGCCAGCTCTAATACACTACAGGGTCCGGGCTACACCTTC. Translation: CASSNTLQGPGYTF.

V and J are TRBV7-2 and TRBJ2-3, with 16 bases that match TRBD2. The CDR3 loop spans 18 amino acids. V was pared by 3 bases and J by 1 base, with 4 bases of the junction left unmatched. The V gene's germline CDR1 is SGHTA and CDR2 FQGNSA. As DNA, the CDR3 is TGTGCCAGCAGCTTGGGACTAGCGGGAGGGCCAGGCACAGATACGCAGTATTTT. Protein product: CASSLGLAGGPGTDTQYF.

This clone is a singleton in its sample. V usage is TRBV11-2 and J usage is TRBJ2-7, with 7 positions matching TRBD2. The trim removed 5 bases at V and 1 base at J, leaving 11 bases unmatched. Germline assignment: CDR1 SGHAT and CDR2 FQNNGV. The CDR3 covers 16 residues. The CDR3 DNA sequence: TGTGCCAGCAGCCCAAGGGTAGGACTAGTATCCTACGAGCAGTACTTC. Protein sequence: CASSPRVGLVSYEQYF. The variable domain in full, with the rest retrieved from reference TRBV11-2 and TRBJ2-7, is EAGVAQSPRYKIIEKRQSVAFWCNPISGHATLYWYQQILGQGPKLLIQFQNNGVVDDSQLPKDRFSAERLKGVDSTLKIQPAKLEDSAVYLCASSPRVGLVSYEQYFGPGTRLTVT.